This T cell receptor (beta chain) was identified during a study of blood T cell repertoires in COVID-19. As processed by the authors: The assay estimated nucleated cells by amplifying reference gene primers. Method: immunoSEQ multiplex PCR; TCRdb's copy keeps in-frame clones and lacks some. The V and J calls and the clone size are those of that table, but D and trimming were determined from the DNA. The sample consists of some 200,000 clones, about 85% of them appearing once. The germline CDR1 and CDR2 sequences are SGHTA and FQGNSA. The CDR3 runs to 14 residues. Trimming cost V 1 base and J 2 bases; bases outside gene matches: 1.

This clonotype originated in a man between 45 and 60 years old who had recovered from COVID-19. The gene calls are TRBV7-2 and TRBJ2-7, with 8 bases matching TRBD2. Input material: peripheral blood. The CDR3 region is CASSLEGLAYEQYF. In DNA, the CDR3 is TGTGCCAGCAGCTTAGAGGGACTAGCCTACGAGCAGTACTTC.